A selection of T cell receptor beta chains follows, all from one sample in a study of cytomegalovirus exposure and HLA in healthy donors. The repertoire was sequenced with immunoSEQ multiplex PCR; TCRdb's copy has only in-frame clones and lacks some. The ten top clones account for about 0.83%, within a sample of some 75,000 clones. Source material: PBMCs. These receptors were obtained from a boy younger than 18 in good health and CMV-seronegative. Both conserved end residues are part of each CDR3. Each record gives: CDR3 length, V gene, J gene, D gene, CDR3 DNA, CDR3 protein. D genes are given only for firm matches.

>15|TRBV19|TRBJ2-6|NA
TGTGCCAGTATAGGAGGGAGCTCTGGGGCCAACGTCCTGACTTTC
CASIGGSSGANVLTF
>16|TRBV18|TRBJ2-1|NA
TGTGCCAGCTCACAATTAATGTCGGCAGGATACAATGAGCAGTTCTTC
CASSQLMSAGYNEQFF
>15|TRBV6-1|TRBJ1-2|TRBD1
TGTGCCAGCAGTGAGACAGGGGGAAGCAACTATGGCTACACCTTC
CASSETGGSNYGYTF
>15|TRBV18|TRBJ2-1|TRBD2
TGTGCCAGCTCCCCTTTAGCGGGAGGGCCCCATGAGCAGTTCTTC
CASSPLAGGPHEQFF
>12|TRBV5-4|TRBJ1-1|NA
TGTGCCAGCAGCTTGGGGGGGGTGGAAGCTTTCTTT
CASSLGGVEAFF
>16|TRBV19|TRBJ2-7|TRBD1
TGTGCCAGTAGTATAGTAGGGGGCAGGGCCGCCTACGAGCAGTACTTC
CASSIVGGRAAYEQYF
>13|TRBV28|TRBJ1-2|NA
TGTGCCAGCAGTTCACAGCAGAACTATGGCTACACCTTC
CASSSQQNYGYTF
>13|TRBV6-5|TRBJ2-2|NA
TGTGCCAGCAGTCGGGCGAACACCGGGGAGCTGTTTTTT
CASSRANTGELFF
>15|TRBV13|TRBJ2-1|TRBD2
TGTGCCAGCAGCCAGGGGCCTAGCGGGTACAATGAGCAGTTCTTC
CASSQGPSGYNEQFF
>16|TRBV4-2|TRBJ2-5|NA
TGTGCCAGCAGCCATTTGACTAGTGCTAACCAAGAGACCCAGTACTTC
CASSHLTSANQETQYF
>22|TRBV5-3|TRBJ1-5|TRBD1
TGTGCCAGAAGCTATGGGCCCCGGGACAGGGTCGGTCCGGAATATAGCAATCAGCCCCAGCATTTT
CARSYGPRDRVGPEYSNQPQHF
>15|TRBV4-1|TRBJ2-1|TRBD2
TGCGCCAGCAGCCAAGGGACTAGCGGGCGGGTCGAGCAGTTCTTC
CASSQGTSGRVEQFF
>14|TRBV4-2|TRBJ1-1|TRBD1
TGTGCCAGCAGCCCCGGGACAGCCAACACTGAAGCTTTCTTT
CASSPGTANTEAFF
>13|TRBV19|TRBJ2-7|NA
TGTGCCAGTAGTATGGGCGGGGGCCGCGAGCAGTACTTC
CASSMGGGREQYF
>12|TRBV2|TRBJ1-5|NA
TGTGCCAGCAGTGATCCGAATCAGCCCCAGCATTTT
CASSDPNQPQHF
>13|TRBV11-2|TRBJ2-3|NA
TGTGCCAGCAGCTTAGATCCGACAGATACGCAGTATTTT
CASSLDPTDTQYF
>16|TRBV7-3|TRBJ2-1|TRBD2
TGTGCCAGCAGCAAAGGACTAGCGGGGGGCGAGGATGAGCAGTTCTTC
CASSKGLAGGEDEQFF
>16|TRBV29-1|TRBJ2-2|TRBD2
TGCAGCGTTGTGGTCTCTAGCGGGAGGACCACCGGGGAGCTGTTTTTT
CSVVVSSGRTTGELFF
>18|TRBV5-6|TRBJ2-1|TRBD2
TGTGCCAGCAGCCTAGGGGCGGTGGGACTAGCGGGGTTGGGTGAGCAGTTCTTC
CASSLGAVGLAGLGEQFF
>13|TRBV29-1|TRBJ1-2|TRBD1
TGCAGCGCCTGGACAGGGGAGAACTATGGCTACACCTTC
CSAWTGENYGYTF
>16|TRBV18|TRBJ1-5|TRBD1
TGTGCCAGCTCACCACAGGGGGCAGGGGGCAATCAGCCCCAGCATTTT
CASSPQGAGGNQPQHF
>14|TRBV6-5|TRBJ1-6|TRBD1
TGTGCCAGCAGTCGGGACAGGGATGTTTCACCCCTCCACTTT
CASSRDRDVSPLHF
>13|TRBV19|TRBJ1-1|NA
TGTGCCAGTAGTCCCTCAGGGTTGGCTGAAGCTTTCTTT
CASSPSGLAEAFF
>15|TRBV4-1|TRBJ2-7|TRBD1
TGCGCCAGCAGCCACCTCCGGACAGGGGGCTACGAGCAGTACTTC
CASSHLRTGGYEQYF
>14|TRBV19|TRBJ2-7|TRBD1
TGTGCCAGTAGTACGGGACAGGGTACCTACGAGCAGTACTTC
CASSTGQGTYEQYF
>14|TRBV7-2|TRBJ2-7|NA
TGTGCCAGCAGCTTAATGGGACTTACCTACGAGCAGTACTTC
CASSLMGLTYEQYF